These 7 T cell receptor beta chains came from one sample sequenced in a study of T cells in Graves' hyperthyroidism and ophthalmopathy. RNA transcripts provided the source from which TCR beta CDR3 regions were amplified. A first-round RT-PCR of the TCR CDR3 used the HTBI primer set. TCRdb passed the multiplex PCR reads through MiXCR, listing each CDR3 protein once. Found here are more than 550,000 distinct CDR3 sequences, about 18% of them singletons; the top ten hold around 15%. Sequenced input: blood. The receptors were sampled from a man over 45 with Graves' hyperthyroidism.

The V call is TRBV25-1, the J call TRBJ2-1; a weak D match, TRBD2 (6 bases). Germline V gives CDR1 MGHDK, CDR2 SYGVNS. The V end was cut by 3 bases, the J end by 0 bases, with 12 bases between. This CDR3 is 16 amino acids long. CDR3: CASSELKGLSYNEQFF. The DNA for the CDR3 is TGTGCCAGCAGTGAGCTCAAGGGACTCTCCTACAATGAGCAGTTCTTC.

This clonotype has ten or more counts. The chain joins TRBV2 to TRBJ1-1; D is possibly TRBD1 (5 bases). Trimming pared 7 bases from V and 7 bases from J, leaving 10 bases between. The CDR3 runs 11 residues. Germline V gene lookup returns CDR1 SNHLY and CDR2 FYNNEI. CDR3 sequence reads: CASTRDGEAFF. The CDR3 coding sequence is TGTGCCAGCACAAGGGACGGTGAAGCTTTCTTT.

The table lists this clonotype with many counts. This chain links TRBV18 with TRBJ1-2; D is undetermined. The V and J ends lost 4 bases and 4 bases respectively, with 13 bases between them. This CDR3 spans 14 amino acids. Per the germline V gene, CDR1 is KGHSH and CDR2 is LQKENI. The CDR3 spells CASSQGRTLYGYTF. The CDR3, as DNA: TGTGCCAGCTCACAAGGACGGACTCTCTATGGCTACACCTTC.

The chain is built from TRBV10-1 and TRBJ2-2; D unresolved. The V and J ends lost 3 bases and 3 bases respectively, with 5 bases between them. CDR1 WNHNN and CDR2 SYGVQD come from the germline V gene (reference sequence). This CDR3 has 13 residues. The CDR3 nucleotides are TGCGCCAGCAGTGATGGGCACACCGGGGAGCTGTTTTTT. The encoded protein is CASSDGHTGELFF.

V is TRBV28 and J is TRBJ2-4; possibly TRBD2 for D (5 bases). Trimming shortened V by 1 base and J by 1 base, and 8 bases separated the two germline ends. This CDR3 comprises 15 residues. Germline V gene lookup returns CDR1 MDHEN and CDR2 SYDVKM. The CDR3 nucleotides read TGTGCCAGCAGTTTATCTGGCGGGGCCAAAAACATTCAGTACTTC. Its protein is CASSLSGGAKNIQYF.

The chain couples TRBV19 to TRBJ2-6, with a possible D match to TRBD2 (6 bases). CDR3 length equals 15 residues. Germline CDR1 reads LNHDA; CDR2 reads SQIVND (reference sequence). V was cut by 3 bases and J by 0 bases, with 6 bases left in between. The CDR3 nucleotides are TGTGCCAGTAGTATGGGGGGCTCTGGGGCCAACGTCCTGACTTTC. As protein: CASSMGGSGANVLTF.

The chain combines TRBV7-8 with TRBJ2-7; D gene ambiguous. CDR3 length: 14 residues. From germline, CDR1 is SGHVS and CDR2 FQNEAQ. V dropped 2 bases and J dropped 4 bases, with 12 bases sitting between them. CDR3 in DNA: TGTGCCAGCAGCTTACCCCGGCCCATGTACGAGCAGTACTTC. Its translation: CASSLPRPMYEQYF.